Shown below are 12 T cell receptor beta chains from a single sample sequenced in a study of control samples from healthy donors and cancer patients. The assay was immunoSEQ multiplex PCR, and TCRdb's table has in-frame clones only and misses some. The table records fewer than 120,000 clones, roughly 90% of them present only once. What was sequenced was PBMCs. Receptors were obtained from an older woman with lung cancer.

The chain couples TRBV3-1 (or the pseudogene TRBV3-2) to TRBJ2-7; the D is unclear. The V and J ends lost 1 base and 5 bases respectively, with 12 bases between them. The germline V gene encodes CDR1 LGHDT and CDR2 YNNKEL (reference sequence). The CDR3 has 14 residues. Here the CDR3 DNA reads TGTGCCAGCAGCCAAGGTGGGGTCATCCACGAGCAGTACTTC. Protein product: CASSQGGVIHEQYF.

The CDR3 DNA reads TGTGCCAGCAGCCAAGAGGTCCTAGCGGGAAACACCGGGGAGCTGTTTTTT. Translating it yields CASSQEVLAGNTGELFF. This sequence joins TRBV4-2 and TRBJ2-2; TRBD2 aligns across 9 bases. This CDR3 is 17 amino acids long. Germline loops: CDR1 LGHNA, CDR2 YNFKEQ. J gave up 2 bases and V 0 bases, and 4 bases lay outside the gene matches.

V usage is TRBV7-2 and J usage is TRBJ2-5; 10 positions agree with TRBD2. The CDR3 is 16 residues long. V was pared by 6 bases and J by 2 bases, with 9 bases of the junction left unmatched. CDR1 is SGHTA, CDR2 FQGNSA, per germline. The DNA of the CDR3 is TGTGCCAGCAGGGAAAGCGGGAGGGCCTTACAAGAGACCCAGTACTTC. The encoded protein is CASRESGRALQETQYF.

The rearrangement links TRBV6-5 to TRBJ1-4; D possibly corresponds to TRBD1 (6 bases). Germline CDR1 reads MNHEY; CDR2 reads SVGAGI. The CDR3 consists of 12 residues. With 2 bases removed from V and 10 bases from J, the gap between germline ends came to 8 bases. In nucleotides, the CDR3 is TGTGCCAGCAGTTACAGGGGGGGAAAACTGTTTTTT. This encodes CASSYRGGKLFF.

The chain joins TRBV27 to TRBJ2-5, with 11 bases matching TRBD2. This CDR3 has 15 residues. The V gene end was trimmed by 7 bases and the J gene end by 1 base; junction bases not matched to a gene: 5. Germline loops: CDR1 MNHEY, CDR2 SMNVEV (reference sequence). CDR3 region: CASKLAGAGQETQYF. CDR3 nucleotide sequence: TGTGCCAGCAAACTAGCGGGAGCGGGCCAAGAGACCCAGTACTTC.

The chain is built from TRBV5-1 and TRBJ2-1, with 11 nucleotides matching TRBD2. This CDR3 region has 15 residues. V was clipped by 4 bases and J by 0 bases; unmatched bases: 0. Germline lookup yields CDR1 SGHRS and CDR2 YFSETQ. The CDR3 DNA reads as TGCGCCAGCAGCACTAGCGGGAGCTCCTACAATGAGCAGTTCTTC. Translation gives CASSTSGSSYNEQFF.

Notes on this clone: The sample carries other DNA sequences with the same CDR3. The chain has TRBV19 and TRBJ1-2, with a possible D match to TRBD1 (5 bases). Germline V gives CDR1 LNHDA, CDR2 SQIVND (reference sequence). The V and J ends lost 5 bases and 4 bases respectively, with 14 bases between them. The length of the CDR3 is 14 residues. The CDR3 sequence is CASSPPGGGYGYTF. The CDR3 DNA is TGTGCCAGTAGTCCCCCCGGGGGGGGCTATGGCTACACCTTC.

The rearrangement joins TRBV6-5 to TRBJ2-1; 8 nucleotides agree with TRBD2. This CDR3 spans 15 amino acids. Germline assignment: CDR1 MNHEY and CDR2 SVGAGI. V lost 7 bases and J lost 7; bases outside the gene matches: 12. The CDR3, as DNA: TGTGCCAGCAAACCCATAAGCGGGAGAAGGAATGAGCAGTTCTTC. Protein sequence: CASKPISGRRNEQFF.

CDR3 sequence (DNA): TGTGCCAGCACGCGAACTGGGAGGGGCATCGGAGAGCAGTACTTC. Protein product: CASTRTGRGIGEQYF. The J gene is TRBJ2-7, the V gene TRBV28; 7 positions agree with TRBD2. There are 15 residues in the CDR3. Trimming cost V 7 bases and J 7 bases; bases outside gene matches: 16. CDR1 MDHEN and CDR2 SYDVKM come from the germline V gene.

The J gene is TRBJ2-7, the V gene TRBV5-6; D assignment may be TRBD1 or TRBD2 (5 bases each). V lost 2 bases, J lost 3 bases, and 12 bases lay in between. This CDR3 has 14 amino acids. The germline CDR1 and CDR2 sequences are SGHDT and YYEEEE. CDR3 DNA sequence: TGTGCCAGCAGCTTTGGGACGGCCGACTACGAGCAGTACTTC. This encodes CASSFGTADYEQYF. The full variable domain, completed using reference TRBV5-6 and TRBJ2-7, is DAGVTQSPTHLIKTRGQQVTLRCSPKSGHDTVSWYQQALGQGPQFIFQYYEEEERQRGNFPDRFSGHQFPNYSSELNVNALLLGDSALYLCASSFGTADYEQYFGPGTRLTVT.

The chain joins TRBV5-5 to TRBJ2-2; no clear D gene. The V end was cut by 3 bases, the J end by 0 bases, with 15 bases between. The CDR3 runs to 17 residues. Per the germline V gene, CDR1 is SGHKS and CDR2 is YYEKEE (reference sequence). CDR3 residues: CASSSTEVEPNTGELFF. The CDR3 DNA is TGTGCCAGCAGCTCGACTGAGGTGGAGCCGAACACCGGGGAGCTGTTTTTT.

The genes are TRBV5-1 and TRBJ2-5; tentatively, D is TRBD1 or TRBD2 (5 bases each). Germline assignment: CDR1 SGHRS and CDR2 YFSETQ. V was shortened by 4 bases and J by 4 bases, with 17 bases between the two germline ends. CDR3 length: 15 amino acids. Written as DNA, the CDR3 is TGCGCCAGCAGCCCCTTGGGTGGGGGAGCAGAGACCCAGTACTTC. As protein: CASSPLGGGAETQYF.